This T cell receptor beta chain came from a study of long-term antiretroviral therapy in people with HIV. Overall study results and limits: In samples taken after ART, diversity increased but remained below transplant donor control levels.

An immunoSEQ assay, version v3.0, was performed at survey level. The protocol was immunoSEQ multiplex PCR, while the TCRdb copy is restricted to in-frame clones and leaves out a portion. Among about 48,000 clones listed, roughly 80% were seen once. Germline V gives CDR1 MGHRA, CDR2 YSYEKL. The CDR3 is 16 residues long. Losses at the gene ends were 3 bases for V and 4 bases for J; bases not matched to a gene: 11. About this clone itself: Its antigen is undetermined.

The material sequenced was unsorted PBMCs, taken 0.8 years after starting antiretroviral therapy. The receptor was derived from a woman between 18 and 30 years old with HIV. V usage is TRBV4-1 and J usage is TRBJ1-2, with 7 positions matching TRBD1. CDR3 coding DNA: TGCGCCAGCAGCCACCCGCAAAAGGGACAGCTCTATGGCTACACCTTC. Protein sequence: CASSHPQKGQLYGYTF.